This TCR beta chain was sequenced in a study of monozygotic twins with inflammatory bowel disease. Germline CDR1 reads DFQATT; CDR2 reads SNEGSKA (reference sequence). This CDR3 has 13 residues. One entry per CDR3 protein, without DNA, is what TCRdb gives after re-calling the 5' RACE reads. This sample contains about 450,000 distinct CDR3 sequences. The genes are TRBV20-1 and TRBJ2-1; the D gene TCRdb calls, TRBD1, cannot be checked with no DNA. The sequence derives from a human donor with ulcerative colitis or Crohn's disease, or a healthy co-twin of an affected twin (not recorded which). Sequenced material: blood. The chain's CDR3 is CSALGGRYNEQFF.